This is a list of T cell receptor beta chains from one sample in a study of T cells in Graves' hyperthyroidism and ophthalmopathy. TCRdb redid the calling of the multiplex PCR reads with MiXCR, one entry per CDR3 protein. The sample includes a few hundred thousand distinct CDR3 sequences, approximately 20% of them seen just once. The sequencing input was blood. The source of these receptors is a man aged 35 to 55 with Graves' hyperthyroidism. The CDR3 runs from the conserved cysteine through the conserved F or W. The order of the fields is CDR3 protein, CDR3 DNA, V gene, J gene, clone size, D gene. A D gene is named only where the DNA matches it firmly. Size is stated for part of the rows, as once, few or many counts, or as a class when the clone is expanded.

CASSPHTDTQYF	TGTGCCAGCAGTCCCCATACAGATACGCAGTATTTT	TRBV28	TRBJ2-3	NA	NA
CASSPQGQGGYEQYF	TGTGCCAGCAGCCCCCAGGGACAGGGAGGCTACGAGCAGTACTTC	TRBV2	TRBJ2-7	many	TRBD1
CASSTGNSPGTQYF	TGTGCCAGCAGCACAGGGAACAGTCCGGGTACGCAGTATTTT	TRBV9	TRBJ2-3	once	NA
CASSSPPLDTEAFF	TGTGCCAGCAGTAGTCCTCCATTAGACACTGAAGCTTTCTTT	TRBV6-1	TRBJ1-1	many	NA
CASNLAPAGGTEAFF	TGTGCCAGCAACTTGGCCCCCGCAGGGGGCACTGAAGCTTTCTTT	TRBV5-6	TRBJ1-1	NA	TRBD1
CASSDRGRNEKLFF	TGTGCCAGCAGTGATCGGGGGCGTAATGAAAAACTGTTTTTT	TRBV6-1	TRBJ1-4	many	NA
CASSPRTSGGAETQYF	TGTGCCAGCAGCCCCCGGACTAGCGGGGGGGCAGAGACCCAGTACTTC	TRBV3-1	TRBJ2-5	many	TRBD2
CASSRDRQGGTGELFF	TGCGCCAGCAGCCGGGACCGACAGGGTGGTACCGGGGAGCTGTTTTTT	TRBV4-3	TRBJ2-2	few	TRBD1
CASVTPGQGEGGYTF	TGTGCCAGCGTTACCCCGGGACAGGGGGAGGGTGGCTACACCTTC	TRBV7-9	TRBJ1-2	NA	TRBD1
CSASPRGVNYGYTF	TGCAGTGCCTCACCGCGGGGGGTTAACTATGGCTACACCTTC	TRBV20-1	TRBJ1-2	few	NA
CASSQEELAEQYF	TGTGCCAGCAGCCAGGAGGAATTAGCCGAGCAGTACTTC	TRBV2	TRBJ2-7	few	NA
CASSQQGSLDTQYF	TGTGCCAGCAGCCAACAGGGTAGCTTGGATACGCAGTATTTT	TRBV3-1	TRBJ2-3	many	NA
CSAPLGGETQYF	TGCAGTGCCCCACTAGGGGGGGAGACCCAGTACTTC	TRBV20-1	TRBJ2-5	many	NA
CASSLVTGGTDTQYF	TGTGCCAGCAGTTTAGTTACAGGGGGTACAGATACGCAGTATTTT	TRBV28	TRBJ2-3	many	TRBD1
CASSLNAGAGEQFF	TGTGCCAGCAGCTTGAATGCAGGGGCCGGTGAGCAGTTCTTC	TRBV5-4	TRBJ2-1	few	NA
CASRTSLRTGDEKLFF	TGTGCCAGCAGGACGAGTCTTAGGACAGGAGATGAAAAACTGTTTTTT	TRBV6-1	TRBJ1-4	few	TRBD1
CASSRLAGGTNTGELFF	TGTGCCAGCAGCCGACTAGCGGGGGGAACAAACACCGGGGAGCTGTTTTTT	TRBV13	TRBJ2-2	few	TRBD2
CASSAAGEPNDNEQFF	TGTGCCAGCAGTGCCGCGGGGGAACCTAACGACAATGAGCAGTTCTTC	TRBV27	TRBJ2-1	few	TRBD2
CASRGRQSPLHF	TGTGCCAGCAGGGGCCGCCAATCACCCCTCCACTTT	TRBV28	TRBJ1-6	few	NA
CASSYGGDGTEAFF	TGTGCCAGCAGTTACGGTGGGGATGGCACTGAAGCTTTCTTT	TRBV6-5	TRBJ1-1	NA	NA
CSAPRGSYEQYF	TGCAGTGCCCCCCGGGGCTCCTACGAGCAGTACTTC	TRBV20-1	TRBJ2-7	few	NA
CASSLGLTSGGTGELFF	TGTGCCAGCAGCTTAGGCCTGACTAGCGGGGGTACCGGGGAGCTGTTTTTT	TRBV7-2	TRBJ2-2	many	TRBD2
CASSPERGGWTGELFF	TGTGCCAGCAGTCCAGAGAGGGGCGGATGGACCGGGGAGCTGTTTTTT	TRBV6-2/TRBV6-3	TRBJ2-2	few	NA
CASSQRGQGTYEQYF	TGCGCCAGCAGCCAACGAGGACAGGGAACCTACGAGCAGTACTTC	TRBV4-1	TRBJ2-7	NA	TRBD1
CSARDRVTYEQYF	TGCAGTGCTAGGGACAGGGTCACCTACGAGCAGTACTTC	TRBV20-1	TRBJ2-7	many	TRBD1
CVSSLNVRSEAFF	TGTGTCAGCAGCTTAAATGTTCGTTCTGAAGCTTTCTTT	TRBV7-3	TRBJ1-1	NA	NA
CASSRTGYDGYTF	TGTGCCAGCAGCCGGACTGGTTATGATGGCTACACCTTC	TRBV6-2/TRBV6-3	TRBJ1-2	NA	NA
CASSLNLMQGASGYTF	TGTGCCAGCAGCTTAAATCTTATGCAGGGGGCGTCGGGCTACACCTTC	TRBV7-2	TRBJ1-2	NA	TRBD1
CASSLPTPNTEAFF	TGTGCCAGCAGTTTACCCACACCGAACACTGAAGCTTTCTTT	TRBV28	TRBJ1-1	many	NA
CAWSRQGYGNTIYF	TGTGCCTGGAGCCGACAGGGGTACGGAAACACCATATATTTT	TRBV30	TRBJ1-3	NA	TRBD1
CAWSDPLPTANYGYTF	TGTGCCTGGAGTGATCCCTTACCGACAGCTAACTATGGCTACACCTTC	TRBV30	TRBJ1-2	many	NA
CASSPALGITGELFF	TGTGCCAGCAGCCCAGCACTGGGGATCACCGGGGAGCTGTTTTTT	TRBV7-9	TRBJ2-2	few	NA
CASTLSSGNLRNTGELFF	TGTGCCAGCACCTTGTCTAGCGGGAATCTCAGGAACACCGGGGAGCTGTTTTTT	TRBV9	TRBJ2-2	few	TRBD2
CASSQEKGGGETQYF	TGCGCCAGCAGCCAAGAGAAAGGGGGGGGGGAGACCCAGTACTTC	TRBV4-3	TRBJ2-5	NA	NA
CASSFRRGPTGELFF	TGCGCCAGCAGCTTCAGACGGGGCCCAACCGGGGAGCTGTTTTTT	TRBV5-1	TRBJ2-2	many	NA
CASSQGGGVYNEQFF	TGCGCCAGCAGCCAAGGGGGCGGGGTATACAATGAGCAGTTCTTC	TRBV4-1	TRBJ2-1	many	NA
CASGRDRAAFF	TGTGCTAGTGGACGCGACAGAGCTGCTTTCTTT	TRBV12-5	TRBJ1-1	few	NA
CATSRTATYEQYF	TGTGCCACCAGCAGGACGGCCACCTACGAGCAGTACTTC	TRBV15	TRBJ2-7	many	NA
CASSAGTGLLEQYF	TGTGCCAGCAGTGCCGGGACAGGGCTTCTCGAGCAGTACTTC	TRBV28	TRBJ2-7	many	TRBD1
CATSDPRTGFYEQYF	TGTGCCACCAGTGACCCGCGGACAGGCTTCTACGAGCAGTACTTC	TRBV24-1	TRBJ2-7	many	TRBD1
CAWTRLAGGETQYF	TGTGCCTGGACCCGACTAGCGGGGGGAGAGACCCAGTACTTC	TRBV30	TRBJ2-5	few	TRBD2
CASSPYNPTGELFF	TGTGCCAGCAGCCCGTACAACCCCACCGGGGAGCTGTTTTTT	TRBV3-1	TRBJ2-2	NA	NA
CASSPGRSYTQYF	TGTGCCAGCTCACCCGGGAGAAGCTATACGCAGTATTTT	TRBV18	TRBJ2-3	many	NA
CSARMNTEAFF	TGCAGTGCTCGAATGAACACTGAAGCTTTCTTT	TRBV20-1	TRBJ1-1	many	NA
CASSGGTSLETQYF	TGCGCCAGCAGCGGGGGGACTAGCCTGGAGACCCAGTACTTC	TRBV5-1	TRBJ2-5	NA	TRBD2
CASSFVSGELFF	TGTGCCAGCAGTTTCGTGTCCGGGGAGCTGTTTTTT	TRBV28	TRBJ2-2	many	NA
CASRHRGAGELFF	TGTGCCAGCAGGCACAGGGGCGCCGGGGAGCTGTTTTTT	TRBV7-9	TRBJ2-2	NA	TRBD1
CATLGGSSSYNEQFF	TGTGCCACCCTAGGGGGCTCCAGCTCCTACAATGAGCAGTTCTTC	TRBV13	TRBJ2-1	many	TRBD1
CASSLAARTPSGELFF	TGTGCCAGCAGCTTAGCGGCCCGGACACCATCCGGGGAGCTGTTTTTT	TRBV7-8	TRBJ2-2	many	NA
CASSPGLATPDTQYF	TGTGCCAGCAGCCCGGGACTAGCCACGCCGGATACGCAGTATTTT	TRBV12-3/TRBV12-4	TRBJ2-3	many	TRBD2
CSAREGGRGHSRDEQFF	TGCAGTGCTAGAGAGGGGGGCAGGGGGCATTCGAGGGATGAGCAGTTCTTC	TRBV20-1	TRBJ2-1	many	TRBD1
CASSPGAGGGGTEAFF	TGTGCCAGCTCACCAGGGGCAGGGGGGGGTGGCACTGAAGCTTTCTTT	TRBV18	TRBJ1-1	few	TRBD1
CSARVPGRLQETQYF	TGCAGTGCTAGAGTGCCCGGCAGACTTCAAGAGACCCAGTACTTC	TRBV20-1	TRBJ2-5	many	NA
CASSPLVNEKLFF	TGTGCCAGCAGCCCTTTGGTGAATGAAAAACTGTTTTTT	TRBV11-2	TRBJ1-4	few	NA
CADGELSTDTQYF	TGTGCCGACGGGGAGCTCAGCACAGATACGCAGTATTTT	TRBV2	TRBJ2-3	NA	NA
CASSVRESALHF	TGTGCCAGCAGTGTCCGGGAATCGGCCCTCCACTTT	TRBV6-1	TRBJ1-6	many	NA
CASSPDVTYGYTF	TGTGCCAGCAGCCCGGACGTTACCTATGGCTACACCTTC	TRBV12-3/TRBV12-4	TRBJ1-2	many	NA